The subject of this entry is one T cell receptor (beta chain). This specimen belongs to a study of blood T cell repertoires in COVID-19. Study-wide background: Acute and convalescent COVID-19 samples came from the United States, Italy and Spain. T cells, B-cell-depleted T cells, or PBMCs supplied cDNA or gDNA.

Original handling: Estimated nucleated cell counts came from reference gene primer amplification. Here immunoSEQ multiplex PCR was the method, and the copy in TCRdb shows in-frame clones only, minus some. That table furnishes V, J and clone size, whereas the DNA furnished D and trimming. The top ten clones hold 28% of a sample with 120,000 or so clones, more than 80% of them seen once. CDR3 length: 13 amino acids. With 10 bases clipped from V and 3 bases from J, the junction kept 6 bases outside the gene matches. This TCR came from a man between 65 and 85 years old with active or convalescent COVID-19. Sequences were obtained from peripheral blood. V gene TRBV12-3 or TRBV12-4 combines with J gene TRBJ1-5; 7 bases agree with TRBD1. The CDR3 nucleotides are TGTGCCACCCGCAGGGGGAACAATCAGCCCCAGCATTTT. Translated, it gives CATRRGNNQPQHF.